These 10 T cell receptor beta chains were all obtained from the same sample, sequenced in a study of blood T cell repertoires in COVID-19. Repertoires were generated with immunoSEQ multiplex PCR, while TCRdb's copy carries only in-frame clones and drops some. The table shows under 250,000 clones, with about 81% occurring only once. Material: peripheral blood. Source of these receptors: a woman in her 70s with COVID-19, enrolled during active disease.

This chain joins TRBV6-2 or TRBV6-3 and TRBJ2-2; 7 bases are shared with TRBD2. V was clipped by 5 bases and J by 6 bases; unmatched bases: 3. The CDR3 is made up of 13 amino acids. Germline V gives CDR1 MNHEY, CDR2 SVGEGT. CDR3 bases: TGTGCCAGCAGTGGACTAGTCTCCGGGGAGCTGTTTTTT. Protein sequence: CASSGLVSGELFF.

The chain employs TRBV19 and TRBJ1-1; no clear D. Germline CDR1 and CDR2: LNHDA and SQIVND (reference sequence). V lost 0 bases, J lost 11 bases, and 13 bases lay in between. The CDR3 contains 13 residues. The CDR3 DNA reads TGTGCCAGTAGTATAGATGCAACGGGATACGCTTTCTTT. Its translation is CASSIDATGYAFF. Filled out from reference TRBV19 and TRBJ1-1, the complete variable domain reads DGGITQSPKYLFRKEGQNVTLSCEQNLNHDAMYWYRQDPGQGLRLIYYSQIVNDFQKGDIAEGYSVSREKKESFPLTVTSAQKNPTAFYLCASSIDATGYAFFGQGTRLTVV.

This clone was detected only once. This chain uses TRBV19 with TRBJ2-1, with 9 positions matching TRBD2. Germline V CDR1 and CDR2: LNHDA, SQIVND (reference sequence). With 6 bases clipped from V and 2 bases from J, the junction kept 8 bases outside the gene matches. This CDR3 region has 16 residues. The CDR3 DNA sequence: TGTGCCAGTAGCCTGACTAGCGGAGCCCCCTACAATGAGCAGTTCTTC. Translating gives CASSLTSGAPYNEQFF.

CDR3 sequence: CASSPDSQETQYF. Here the CDR3 DNA reads TGTGCCAGCAGCCCAGACAGTCAAGAGACCCAGTACTTC. The V and J genes are TRBV7-9 and TRBJ2-5; D may be TRBD1 (5 bases). Germline assignment: CDR1 SEHNR and CDR2 FQNEAQ (reference sequence). The CDR3 length is 13 residues. The V end lost 5 bases, the J end lost 2 bases, and 9 bases lay between the germline ends.

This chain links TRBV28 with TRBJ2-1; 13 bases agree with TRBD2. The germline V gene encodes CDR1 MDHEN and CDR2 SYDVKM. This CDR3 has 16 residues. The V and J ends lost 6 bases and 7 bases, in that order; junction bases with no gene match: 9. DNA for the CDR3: TGTGCCAGCAGGCCATCCGGGACTAGCGGGACAAATGAGCAGTTCTTC. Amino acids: CASRPSGTSGTNEQFF.

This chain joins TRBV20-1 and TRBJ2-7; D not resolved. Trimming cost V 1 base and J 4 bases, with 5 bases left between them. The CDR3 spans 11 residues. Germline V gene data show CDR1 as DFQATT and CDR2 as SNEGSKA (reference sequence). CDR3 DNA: TGCAGTGCTAGAGTCGGGTACGAGCAGTACTTC. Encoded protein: CSARVGYEQYF.

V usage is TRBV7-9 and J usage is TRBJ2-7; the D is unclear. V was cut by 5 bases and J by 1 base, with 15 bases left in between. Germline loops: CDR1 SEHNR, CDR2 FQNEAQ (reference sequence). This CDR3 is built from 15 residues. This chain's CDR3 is CASSDTRDFSYEQYF. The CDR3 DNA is TGTGCCAGCAGCGATACACGTGATTTTTCCTACGAGCAGTACTTC.

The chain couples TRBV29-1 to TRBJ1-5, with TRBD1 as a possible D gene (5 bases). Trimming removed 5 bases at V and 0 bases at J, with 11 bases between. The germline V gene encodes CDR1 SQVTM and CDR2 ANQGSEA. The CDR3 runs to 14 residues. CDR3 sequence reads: CSVSGTNSNQPQHF. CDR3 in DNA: TGCAGCGTTTCCGGGACTAATAGCAATCAGCCCCAGCATTTT.

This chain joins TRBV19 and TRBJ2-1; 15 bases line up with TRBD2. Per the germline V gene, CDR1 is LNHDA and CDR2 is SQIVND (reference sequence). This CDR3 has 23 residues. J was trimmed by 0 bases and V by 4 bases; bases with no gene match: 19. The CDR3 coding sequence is TGTGCCAGTAGTACGCGACTATTATCTACCGGGACTAGCGGGAGGATCTCCTACAATGAGCAGTTCTTC. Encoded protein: CASSTRLLSTGTSGRISYNEQFF.

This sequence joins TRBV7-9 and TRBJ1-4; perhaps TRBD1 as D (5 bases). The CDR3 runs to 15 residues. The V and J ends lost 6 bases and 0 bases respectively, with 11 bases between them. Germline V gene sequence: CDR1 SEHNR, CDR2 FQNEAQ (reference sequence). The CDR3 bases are TGTGCCAGCAGTCGACAGACCGCAACTAATGAAAAACTGTTTTTT. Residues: CASSRQTATNEKLFF.